These T cell receptor beta chains were read from a single sample in a study of regulatory T cells in long-lasting Graves disease. MiXCR, applied by TCRdb to the multiplex PCR reads, yields one record per CDR3 protein. This table holds 350,000 to 400,000 distinct CDR3 sequences, around 15% found once. Material: peripheral blood mononuclear cells (PBMCs), obtained at new diagnosis, from a patient treated with antithyroid drugs. These receptors came from a female donor with Graves disease. Both conserved end residues are part of each CDR3.

>TRBJ2-3|TRBV12-5
CASGLDRATDTQYF
>TRBJ2-7|TRBV11-2
CASSRWSNEQYF
>TRBJ2-2|TRBV2
CASSAGLVYTGELFF
>TRBJ2-7|TRBV12-3/TRBV12-4
CASSPKRVQYF
>TRBJ1-3|TRBV27
CASRYRAGNTIYF
>TRBJ2-7|TRBV29-1
CSVVGLTSGHEQYF
>TRBJ1-3|TRBV19
CASSTPRQVAGNTIYF
>TRBJ1-5|TRBV30
CAWAGTGSNQPQHF
>TRBJ1-5|TRBV15
CATSWGYSNQPQHF
>TRBJ1-2|TRBV2
CASSKEMTGLSGYTF
>TRBJ1-2|TRBV14
CASSQSLAATYGYTF
>TRBJ2-1|TRBV7-2
CASSLLSRGSGDEQFF
>TRBJ2-5|TRBV6-2/TRBV6-3
CASRRQQEEETQYF
>TRBJ2-3|TRBV12-3/TRBV12-4
CASSWDRLTDTQYF
>TRBJ1-1|TRBV18
CASSPQTENTEAFF
>TRBJ1-2|TRBV27
CASSYRGPSYGYTF
>TRBJ2-5|TRBV27
CASSPRTSGRLGETQYF